This TCR beta chain is drawn from a study of vaccination and CD4 T cells after COVID-19 (dated by TCRdb to between 2021 and 2024). Regarding the study in general: Convalescent patients had a positive SARS-CoV-2 result on nasal swab PCR, and of these patients, under ten had mild disease and one had severe disease. The convalescent cohort comprised six males and four females, including two Hispanic individuals, seven Caucasians, two Asians and one multiracial person. Participants got two doses of the Pfizer-BioNTech BNT162b2 vaccine (n=8) or two doses of the Moderna mRNA-1273 vaccine (n=2). Post-COVID blood samples were collected from convalescent patients a median of around 100 days after diagnosis, with a range of roughly 30 to 161 days. Post-vaccine blood samples were collected a median of approximately 77 days after the second vaccine dose, ranging from roughly 12 to 241 days. Culture stimuli were overlapping spike peptide pools from SARS-CoV-2 and from the common cold coronaviruses HCoV-NL63, HCoV-OC43 and HCoV-229E. Control cultures used a CEFX viral epitope pool as positive control, an HIV-1 Nef peptide pool as negative control, or no peptide. The spike-specific CD4+ TCR repertoire was compared before and after mRNA vaccination in approximately ten COVID-19 convalescent patients and a handful of infection-naive healthy vaccine recipients. The research as a whole found: Relatively few convalescent patients were included in the study, and early timepoints after natural infection were not analyzed. Among convalescent patients, a median roughly 90% of the SARS-CoV-2-reactive clones seen after vaccination appeared only after vaccination, which suggests priming specific to the vaccine. Of the vaccine-specific clones found in convalescent patients, nearly all (304 of 307) were mono-reactive for SARS-CoV-2 spike instead of being cross-reactive with common cold coronaviruses. An increase in the median number of SARS-CoV-2-reactive clonotypes from approximately 23 after infection to roughly 39 after vaccination was observed, but the change was not found to be significant.

In regard to this clonotype: It lacks a known antigen. No much larger clone is present one base from it, and per-base qualities are unavailable.

What the treatment or condition label conveys for this sample: roughly 10-day PBMC culture with coronavirus spike peptide pools or control peptides (ViraFEST assay). The ViraFEST assay, used in the study, expanded antigen-specific T cells with peptide pools and then identified the expanded clonotypes through TCR sequencing. The convalescent patients' positive SARS-CoV-2 PCR tests were from March to December 2020, which was before the Alpha, Beta and Delta variants emerged in the United States. Each well held two million PBMCs cultured with 10 ug/ml peptide pools in IMDM containing 5% human AB serum and approximately 10 IU/ml IL-2. Half of the culture medium was replaced with fresh IL-2-containing medium on days 3 and 7. After 9 to 10 days of culture, CD4+ T cells were isolated by negative selection using the EasySep CD4+ T cell isolation kit. PBMCs were separated from whole blood using Ficoll-Paque Plus gradient centrifugation and then either used fresh or cryopreserved at -140C. Culture conditions were generally each tested in triplicate wells.

Library prep was done by PCR. DNA from cultured CD4+ T cells was subjected to TCR sequencing with the Oncomine TCR Beta short-read assay at the Johns Hopkins FTIC core. The QIAamp micro DNA kit was used to extract genomic DNA from the cultured CD4+ T cells. Oncomine TCR Beta libraries from cultured CD4+ T cells were pooled using unique dual indexes and sequenced on an Illumina iSeq 100. The paper's processing steps were these. Non-productive sequences were removed, and CDR3s that did not start with C, did not end with F or W, or were shorter than 7 amino acids were discarded. Antigen-specific clonotypes were identified with the MANAFEST web application by comparing peptide-stimulated wells with reference and other culture wells. For a clone to be called positive, the clone needed an FDR below 0.05, an odds ratio above 5, and a productive frequency above 0.1% in at least two of three replicate wells. A clonotype counted as cross-reactive if it showed significant expansion both in the SARS-CoV-2 spike wells and in at least one common cold coronavirus spike condition. Similarity between CDR3 sequences was evaluated in R version 3.6.1 using Levenshtein distances (stringdist) and unrooted phylogenetic trees (ape). In-frame beta chains were kept once TCRdb had trimmed the public reads at Q25 with fastp and called clones with MiXCR. Duplicate CDR3 protein sequences are folded into a single record with the most common DNA and genes. V and J calls and clone size were set by TCRdb, not the authors. This sample comprises several thousand distinct CDR3 sequences, approximately 73% of them detected only once. Approximately 32% of the sample is in the top ten clones.

The TCR originated in a human donor who had recovered from COVID-19. The sequenced material came from CD4+ T cells from blood, cultured in vitro.

The CDR3: CASSLLGRAGGEQYF. The nucleotide sequence reads as follows: TGTGCCAGCAGCTTATTGGGGAGGGCAGGGGGCGAGCAGTACTTC. The receptor chain draws on TRBV7-9 and TRBJ2-7, with the D call perhaps TRBD1 or TRBD2, each one matching 7 bases. A distance of 17 bases separates the germline ends of V and J, which lose 2 bases and 6 bases respectively. For CDR1 and CDR2, the germline V gene (reference sequence) lists SEHNR and FQNEAQ. From the cysteine through the phenylalanine, the CDR3 covers 15 amino acids. This entry keeps only the CDR3 DNA: 45 bases, framed from base 1.